The 30 T cell receptor beta chains below come from one sample, sequenced in a study of T cells in women clearing cervical HPV infection. Libraries were prepared by immunoSEQ multiplex PCR; TCRdb keeps only in-frame clonotypes and omits some of them. This table lists roughly 38,000 clones. Sequenced: blood buffy coat. These receptors were taken from a woman between 18 and 70 years old with a cervical HPV16 infection that either progressed to CIN3+ or cleared (not recorded which).

With respect to this clone: The sequence runs out 3 residues before the end of the CDR3; the remainder is reconstructed from the germline J gene. This chain uses TRBV6-1 with TRBJ1-5; D uncertain. Trimming pared 1 base from V and 7 bases from J, leaving 14 bases between. The CDR3 is 15 residues long. Germline CDR1 and CDR2: MNHNS and SASEGT. The CDR3 DNA, read in part, is TGTGCCAGCAGTGAAGGGGCATCAATAGGGCAGCCC. It encodes CASSEGASIGQP. The CDR3 in its entirety is CASSEGASIGQPQHF.

Points on this clone: The sequenced fragment ends 3 residues before the CDR3 boundary, so the rest is inferred from the germline J gene. The chain recombines TRBV14 with TRBJ2-1; D possibly corresponds to TRBD1 (5 bases). Germline lookup yields CDR1 SGHDN and CDR2 FVKESK. CDR3 length: 16 amino acids. Trimming pared 1 base from V and 7 bases from J, leaving 17 bases between. The CDR3 bases that were read are TGTGCCAGCAGCCAAGTTAGTGGGGCCAGGTGGAATGAG. Translating it yields CASSQVSGARWNE. In full, the CDR3 reads CASSQVSGARWNEQFF.

On this clone itself: From the germline J gene comes the end of the CDR3, since the read stops 3 residues before it. The rearrangement joins TRBV7-2 to TRBJ2-7; possible D gene TRBD2, 5 bases. The V gene's germline CDR1 is SGHTA and CDR2 FQGNSA. The CDR3 spans 14 residues. V lost 5 bases, J lost 6 bases, and 17 bases lay in between. CDR3 in amino acids: CASSLMGGPPEQYF. CDR3 bases read: TGTGCCAGCAGCCTCATGGGCGGGCCCCCCGAG.

A remark on this clone: The CDR3 end falls 3 residues outside the read, so it is completed with the germline J gene. This chain joins TRBV18 and TRBJ2-5, with D unresolved. Germline V gene lookup returns CDR1 KGHSH and CDR2 LQKENI. The CDR3 consists of 16 residues. Trimming cost V 4 bases and J 2 bases, with 17 bases left between them. CDR3 sequence: CASSLRTLTPQETQYF. The sequenced CDR3 bases are TGTGCCAGCTCACTCAGAACATTAACCCCGCAAGAGACC.

Concerning this clone itself: The read is 3 residues too short to cover the CDR3 end, so that end is filled in from the germline J gene. The chain recombines TRBV29-1 with TRBJ2-6; weak D call: TRBD1 (6 bases). Between the trimmed V and J ends, which lost 3 bases and 2 bases, there was a span of 8 bases. Germline-derived CDR1 and CDR2 are SQVTM and ANQGSEA. CDR3 length equals 14 residues. CDR3 sequence reads: CSVEKGAGANVLTF. The CDR3 bases that were read are TGCAGCGTTGAGAAGGGGGCTGGGGCCAACGTC.

As concerns this clone: The read comes to an end 3 residues before the CDR3 does, leaving the germline J gene to fill in the end. The chain recombines TRBV19 with TRBJ1-5; 8 nucleotides line up with TRBD1. Germline V gives CDR1 LNHDA, CDR2 SQIVND (reference sequence). The CDR3 runs 15 residues. The J segment lost 4 bases and the V segment lost 0 bases, leaving 2 bases of the junction unmatched. The CDR3 is CASSIDQGANQPQHF. CDR3 DNA, as far as it was read: TGTGCCAGTAGTATAGACCAGGGGGCAAATCAGCCC.

Note on this clone: Sequencing ends 3 residues short of the CDR3 end; the germline J gene provides the rest. The genes are TRBV5-6 and TRBJ2-7; D gene ambiguous. There are 14 residues in the CDR3. Per the germline V gene, CDR1 is SGHDT and CDR2 is YYEEEE. V lost 2 bases, J lost 2 bases, and 11 bases lay in between. CDR3 DNA, as far as it was read: TGTGCCAGCAGCTTAGGCAGGTACGCCTACGAG. This translates into CASSLGRYAYE. The full CDR3 protein reads CASSLGRYAYEQYF.

Remarks on this clone: The read terminates 3 residues before the CDR3 end, so the remaining end is supplied by the germline J gene. The rearrangement uses TRBV20-1 and TRBJ2-1; 8 bases agree with TRBD2. CDR3 length equals 15 residues. Germline lookup yields CDR1 DFQATT and CDR2 SNEGSKA (reference sequence). Trimming at V came to 4 bases and at J to 2 bases, leaving 7 bases not matched to a gene. The CDR3 protein is CSAISGRGTYNEQFF. The sequenced part of the CDR3 DNA is TGCAGTGCTATAAGCGGGAGAGGGACCTACAATGAG.

The sequenced part of the CDR3 DNA is TGTGCCAGCAGCCGCACAGCGGGGGGTACTGATACG. Amino acids: CASSRTAGGTDT. The complete CDR3 sequence is CASSRTAGGTDTQYF. This chain joins TRBV7-3 and TRBJ2-3, with TRBD2 matching over 9 bases. The CDR3 end is not reached by the read, which stops 3 residues before it; the germline J gene fills it in. CDR1 is SGHTA and CDR2 is FQGTGA in the germline V gene. Trimming took 5 bases from V and 6 from J; bases not matched to a gene: 9. CDR3 length: 15 residues.

With regard to this clone: The read ends 3 residues shy of where the CDR3 ends; the end is completed using the germline J gene. The chain employs TRBV7-2 and TRBJ2-3, with 10 nucleotides matching TRBD2. The CDR3 covers 15 residues. CDR1 is SGHTA and CDR2 is FQGNSA in the germline V gene. The CDR3 sequence: CASSEWTSGQETQYF. The part of the CDR3 DNA that was read is TGTGCCAGCAGCGAGTGGACTAGCGGACAAGAGACG.

In terms of frequency, this clone is medium-sized. The CDR3 end falls 3 residues outside the read, so it is completed with the germline J gene. The chain employs TRBV29-1 and TRBJ2-7, with D perhaps TRBD1 (7 bases). Germline CDR1 and CDR2: SQVTM and ANQGSEA. The CDR3 runs to 14 residues. V was pared by 6 bases and J by 2 bases, with 17 bases between. CDR3 region: CSVGEVQGTYEQYF. CDR3 DNA, as far as it was read: TGCAGCGTGGGGGAGGTACAGGGGACCTACGAG.

About this clone itself: Sequencing ends 3 residues short of the CDR3 end; the germline J gene provides the rest. V is TRBV19 and J is TRBJ2-5; D gene ambiguous. This CDR3 is built from 13 residues. Germline assignment: CDR1 LNHDA and CDR2 SQIVND (reference sequence). The V end was cut by 7 bases, the J end by 5 bases, with 14 bases between. The chain's CDR3 is CASNSLSEETQYF. CDR3 bases read: TGTGCCAGTAACTCCCTGTCCGAGGAGACC.

Notes on this clone: The read ends 3 residues shy of where the CDR3 ends; the end is completed using the germline J gene. The chain has TRBV18 and TRBJ2-3, with 10 bases aligning to TRBD2. The V gene's germline CDR1 is KGHSH and CDR2 LQKENI. This CDR3 region has 17 residues. The junction had 9 bases not matched to a gene; V was cut back by 5 bases and J by 1 base. The chain's CDR3 is CASSSSRTSGGTDTQYF. Incomplete CDR3 DNA: TGTGCCAGCTCATCCTCCCGGACTAGCGGAGGCACAGATACG. Full variable domain (outside the CDR3, taken from reference TRBV18 and TRBJ2-3): NAGVMQNPRHLVRRRGQEARLRCSPMKGHSHVYWYRQLPEEGLKFMVYLQKENIIDESGMPKERFSAEFPKEGPSILRIQQVVRGDSAAYFCASSSSRTSGGTDTQYFGPGTRLTVL.

CDR3 DNA, as far as it was read: TGTGCCAGCAGTGGGGACGGGACAGGGGTAGGC. Translated: CASSGDGTGVG. The entire CDR3 protein is CASSGDGTGVGYTF. The rearrangement links TRBV2 to TRBJ1-2, with 10 bases fitting TRBD1. The read ends 3 residues before the CDR3 terminus; that terminus is restored from the germline J gene. The germline CDR1 and CDR2 sequences are SNHLY and FYNNEI. CDR3 length: 14 amino acids.

With regard to this clone: The CDR3 extends 3 residues past the end of the read, so its final part is completed from the germline J gene. V is TRBV5-6 and J is TRBJ2-7, with TRBD1 identical over 7 bases. CDR3 length: 13 amino acids. The trim removed 3 bases at V and 5 bases at J, leaving 5 bases unmatched. Germline values: CDR1 SGHDT, CDR2 YYEEEE. The DNA read from the CDR3 is TGTGCCAGCAGCTACAGGGGAGTTAACGAG. Amino acid sequence: CASSYRGVNE. The full-length CDR3 reads as CASSYRGVNEQYF.

The CDR3 bases that were read are TGTGCCAGCAGCTCCAGGGCCGCGGAGACC. Protein sequence: CASSSRAAET. The CDR3 as a whole reads CASSSRAAETQYF. This chain uses TRBV7-6 with TRBJ2-5; D possibly corresponds to TRBD1 (5 bases). The CDR3 end falls 3 residues outside the read, so it is completed with the germline J gene. V dropped 4 bases and J dropped 5 bases, with 11 bases sitting between them. The germline gives CDR1 SGHVS, CDR2 FNYEAQ. This CDR3 spans 13 amino acids.

As to this clone: The sequenced fragment ends 3 residues before the CDR3 boundary, so the rest is inferred from the germline J gene. V is TRBV20-1 and J is TRBJ2-7, with 13 bases aligning to TRBD2. The CDR3 covers 15 residues. The germline gives CDR1 DFQATT, CDR2 SNEGSKA (reference sequence). V was clipped by 0 bases and J by 3 bases; unmatched bases: 2. CDR3 in amino acids: CSARETSGRFYEQYF. The sequenced part of the CDR3 DNA is TGCAGTGCTAGAGAGACTAGCGGGAGGTTCTACGAG.

For this clone: The read ends 3 residues early relative to the CDR3; the germline J gene fills the gap. The genes are TRBV5-1 and TRBJ2-2; perhaps D is TRBD1 or TRBD2 (5 bases each). CDR3 length equals 16 residues. CDR1 is SGHRS and CDR2 is YFSETQ in the germline V gene. The CDR3 sequence is CASSPEGSSGANVLFF. CDR3 bases read: TGCGCCAGCAGCCCCGAAGGGAGCTCTGGGGCCAACGTG.

Concerning this clone itself: The read stops 3 residues short of the end of the CDR3; the missing end is completed from the germline J gene. The chain links TRBV14 to TRBJ2-2, with 10 bases identical to TRBD2. The J segment lost 2 bases and the V segment lost 4 bases, leaving 4 bases of the junction unmatched. Germline CDR1 is SGHDN and CDR2 is FVKESK. The CDR3 has 16 residues. The part of the CDR3 DNA that was read is TGTGCCAGCAGCCTAAGGACTAGCGGAAACACCGGGGAG. Encoded protein: CASSLRTSGNTGE. The full CDR3 protein reads CASSLRTSGNTGELFF. Full variable domain (remainder filled in from reference TRBV14 and TRBJ2-2): EAGVTQFPSHSVIEKGQTVTLRCDPISGHDNLYWYRRVMGKEIKFLLHFVKESKQDESGMPNNRFLAERTGGTYSTLKVQPAELEDSGVYFCASSLRTSGNTGELFFGEGSRLTVL.

To note about this clone: The read ends 3 residues shy of where the CDR3 ends; the end is completed using the germline J gene. The V gene is TRBV10-3, the J gene TRBJ2-2; 8 positions agree with TRBD2. The CDR3 length is 14 residues. Germline V gene lookup returns CDR1 ENHRY and CDR2 SYGVKD. V was pared by 7 bases and J by 3 bases, with 4 bases of the junction left unmatched. CDR3 in amino acids: CAIKATSDTGELFF. CDR3 DNA (partial): TGTGCCATCAAGGCGACTAGCGACACCGGGGAG.

To note about this clone: The read ends 3 residues before the CDR3 terminus; that terminus is restored from the germline J gene. The chain has TRBV5-1 and TRBJ1-5; 9 bases align to TRBD1. Germline V gives CDR1 SGHRS, CDR2 YFSETQ. The CDR3 has 14 amino acids. Germline trimming cut 4 bases from V and 6 bases from J; bases unmatched to any gene: 5. Partial CDR3 DNA: TGCGCCAGCAGCCTCGGACAGGGGAGTCAGCCC. Its translation: CASSLGQGSQP. The whole CDR3 sequence is CASSLGQGSQPQHF.

Note on this clone: The CDR3 end is not reached by the read, which stops 3 residues before it; the germline J gene fills it in. This chain uses TRBV5-1 with TRBJ2-7; 7 bases match TRBD1. The V segment lost 1 base and the J segment 0 bases; nucleotides outside the gene matches: 4. The CDR3 has 15 amino acids. The germline V gene encodes CDR1 SGHRS and CDR2 YFSETQ. The DNA read from the CDR3 is TGCGCCAGCAGCTTGATAGGGGGCGACTCCTACGAG. It translates to CASSLIGGDSYE. The entire CDR3 protein reads CASSLIGGDSYEQYF.

This clone is identified as medium-sized from frequency. Read sequence stops 3 residues before the CDR3 end, and the germline J gene provides the missing end. The rearrangement joins TRBV19 to TRBJ1-5; the D is unclear. V lost 4 bases and J 0 bases, leaving 13 bases between the germline ends. This CDR3 is 16 amino acids long. Germline CDR1 LNHDA, CDR2 SQIVND (reference sequence). The CDR3 loop reads CASSTVTSDSNQPQHF. The covered CDR3 bases are TGTGCCAGTAGTACCGTCACTAGTGATAGCAATCAGCCC.

Points on this clone: The missing CDR3 end, 3 residues past where the read stops, is filled in from the germline J gene. The chain links TRBV6-2 or TRBV6-3 to TRBJ2-7; 8 nucleotides match TRBD1. The germline gives CDR1 MNHEY, CDR2 SVGEGT. This CDR3 has 15 amino acids. J was trimmed by 5 bases and V by 2 bases; bases with no gene match: 8. CDR3 bases read: TGTGCCAGCAGTTACATTGCAGGGGGCGACCACGAG. Amino acids: CASSYIAGGDHE. The whole CDR3 protein is CASSYIAGGDHEQYF.

Worth noting for this clone: The CDR3 extends 3 residues past the end of the read, so its final part is completed from the germline J gene. The chain employs TRBV20-1 and TRBJ2-7; 12 bases agree with TRBD1. CDR1 is DFQATT and CDR2 is SNEGSKA in the germline V gene (reference sequence). The CDR3 contains 15 residues. The V gene end was trimmed by 4 bases and the J gene end by 2 bases; junction bases not matched to a gene: 6. The CDR3 DNA, read in part, is TGCAGTGCTACCCACCGGGACAGGGGGCCCTACGAG. It codes for CSATHRDRGPYE. The CDR3 as a whole reads CSATHRDRGPYEQYF.

Notes on this clone: The read ends 3 residues early relative to the CDR3; the germline J gene fills the gap. The rearrangement uses TRBV11-2 and TRBJ1-4; TRBD1 might be the D (5 bases). V was shortened by 4 bases and J by 7 bases, with 13 bases between the two germline ends. Germline CDR1 SGHAT, CDR2 FQNNGV. The CDR3 runs 14 residues. The DNA read from the CDR3 is TGTGCCAGCAGCTCCTCCAGGGTTTCTGAAAAA. It codes for CASSSSRVSEK. The CDR3 as a whole reads CASSSSRVSEKLFF.

Comments on this clone: The DNA ends 3 residues before the CDR3 does, and the rest of the CDR3 is filled in from the germline J gene. The rearrangement links TRBV6-2 or TRBV6-3 to TRBJ1-3; D remains ambiguous. Germline V gene sequence: CDR1 MNHEY, CDR2 SVGEGT. V lost 2 bases, J lost 0 bases, and 11 bases lay in between. This CDR3 spans 16 amino acids. CDR3 loop: CASSYDPGSSGNTIYF. The part of the CDR3 DNA that was read is TGTGCCAGCAGTTACGATCCGGGGAGCTCTGGAAACACC.

In regard to this clone: Read sequence stops 3 residues before the CDR3 end, and the germline J gene provides the missing end. The chain carries TRBV10-3 and TRBJ2-7; TRBD2 aligns across 7 bases. After removal of 6 bases from V and 3 bases from J, the junction contained 11 bases not matched to a gene. Germline CDR1 reads ENHRY; CDR2 reads SYGVKD. This CDR3 comprises 15 residues. The CDR3 bases that were read are TGTGCCATCAGCCTCGGTGAGGGAGGGGTCTACGAG. Translated, it gives CAISLGEGGVYE. The complete CDR3 protein is CAISLGEGGVYEQYF.

Comment on this clone: The CDR3 end falls 3 residues outside the read, so it is completed with the germline J gene. The V gene is TRBV7-2, the J gene TRBJ1-1; unclear D gene. CDR3 length: 15 amino acids. Germline V gene data show CDR1 as SGHTA and CDR2 as FQGNSA. The CDR3 spells CASSLAGGSYNEAFF. The CDR3 bases that were read are TGTGCCAGCAGCTTAGCAGGCGGCTCCTACAATGAG.

Worth noting for this clone: The read terminates 3 residues ahead of where the CDR3 ends, so the germline J gene completes it. The chain couples TRBV29-1 to TRBJ2-5; no clear D gene. Trimming cost V 5 bases and J 4 bases, with 20 bases left between them. The CDR3 extends over 15 amino acids. Germline-derived CDR1 and CDR2 are SQVTM and ANQGSEA. The sequenced part of the CDR3 DNA is TGCAGCGTTAGTGTAGGGTCTGGGTTTAGAGAGACC. Protein product: CSVSVGSGFRET. The full CDR3 protein is CSVSVGSGFRETQYF.